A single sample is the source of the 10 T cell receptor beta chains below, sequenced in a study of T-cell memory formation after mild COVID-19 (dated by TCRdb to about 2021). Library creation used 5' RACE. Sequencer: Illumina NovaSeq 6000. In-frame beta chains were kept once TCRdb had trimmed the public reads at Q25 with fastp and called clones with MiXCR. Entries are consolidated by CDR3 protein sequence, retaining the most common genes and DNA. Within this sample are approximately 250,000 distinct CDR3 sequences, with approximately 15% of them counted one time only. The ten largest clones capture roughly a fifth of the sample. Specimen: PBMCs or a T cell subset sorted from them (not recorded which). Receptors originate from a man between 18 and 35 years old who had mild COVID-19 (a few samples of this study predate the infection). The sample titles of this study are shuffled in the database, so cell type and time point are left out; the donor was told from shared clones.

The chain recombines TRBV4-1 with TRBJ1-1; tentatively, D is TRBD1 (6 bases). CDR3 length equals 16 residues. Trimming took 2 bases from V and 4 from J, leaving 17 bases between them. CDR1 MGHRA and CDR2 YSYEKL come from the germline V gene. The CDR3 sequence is CASSQSHPQGTTEAFF. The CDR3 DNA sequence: TGCGCCAGCAGCCAATCCCATCCGCAGGGGACCACTGAAGCTTTCTTT.

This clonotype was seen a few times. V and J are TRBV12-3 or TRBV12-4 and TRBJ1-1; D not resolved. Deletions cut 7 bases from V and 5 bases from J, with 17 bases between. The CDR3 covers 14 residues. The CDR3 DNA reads TGTGCCAGCACAACCCACTTGGCGGGGACTGAAGCTTTCTTT. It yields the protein CASTTHLAGTEAFF.

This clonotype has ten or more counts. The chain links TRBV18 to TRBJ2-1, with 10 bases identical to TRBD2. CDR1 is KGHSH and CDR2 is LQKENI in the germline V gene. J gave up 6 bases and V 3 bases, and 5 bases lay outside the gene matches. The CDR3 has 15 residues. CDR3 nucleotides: TGTGCCAGCTCACCTAATAGCGGGGGGCTCAATGAGCAGTTCTTC. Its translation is CASSPNSGGLNEQFF.

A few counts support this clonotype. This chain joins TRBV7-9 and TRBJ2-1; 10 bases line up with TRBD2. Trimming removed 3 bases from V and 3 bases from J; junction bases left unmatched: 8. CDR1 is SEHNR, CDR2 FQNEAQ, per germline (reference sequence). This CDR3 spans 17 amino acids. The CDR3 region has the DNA TGTGCCAGCAGCTTTTCTAGCGGGGGCCAAAGCTACAATGAGCAGTTCTTC. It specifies CASSFSSGGQSYNEQFF.

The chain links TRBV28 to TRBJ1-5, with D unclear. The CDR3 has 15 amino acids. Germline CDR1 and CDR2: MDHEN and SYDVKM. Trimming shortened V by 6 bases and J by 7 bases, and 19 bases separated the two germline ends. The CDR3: CASRSTGDQGQPQHF. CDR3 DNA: TGTGCCAGCAGGTCCACTGGGGATCAAGGACAGCCCCAGCATTTT.

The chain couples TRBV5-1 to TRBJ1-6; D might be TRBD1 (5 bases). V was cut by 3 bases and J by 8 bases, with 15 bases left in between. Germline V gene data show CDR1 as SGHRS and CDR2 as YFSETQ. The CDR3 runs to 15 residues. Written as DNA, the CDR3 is TGCGCCAGCAGCTCTGGACATGCGGGAGATTCACCCCTCCACTTT. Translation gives CASSSGHAGDSPLHF.

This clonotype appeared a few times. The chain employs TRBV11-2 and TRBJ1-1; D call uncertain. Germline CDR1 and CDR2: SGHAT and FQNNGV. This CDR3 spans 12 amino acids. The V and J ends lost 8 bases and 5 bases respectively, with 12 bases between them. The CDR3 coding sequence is TGTGCCAGCTCAACGATTGGAACTGAAGCTTTCTTT. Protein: CASSTIGTEAFF.

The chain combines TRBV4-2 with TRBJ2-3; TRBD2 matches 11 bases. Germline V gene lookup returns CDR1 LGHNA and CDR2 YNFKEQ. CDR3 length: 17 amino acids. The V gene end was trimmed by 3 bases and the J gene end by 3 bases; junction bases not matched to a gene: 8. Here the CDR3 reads CASSQIAGGPATDTQYF. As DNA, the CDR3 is TGTGCCAGCAGCCAGATAGCGGGGGGGCCTGCGACAGATACGCAGTATTTT.

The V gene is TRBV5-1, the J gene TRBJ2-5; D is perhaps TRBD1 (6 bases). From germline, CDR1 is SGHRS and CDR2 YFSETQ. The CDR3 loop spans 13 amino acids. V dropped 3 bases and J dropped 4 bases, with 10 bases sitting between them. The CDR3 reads CASSYQGSETQYF. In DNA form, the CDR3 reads TGCGCCAGCAGCTACCAGGGGTCAGAGACCCAGTACTTC.

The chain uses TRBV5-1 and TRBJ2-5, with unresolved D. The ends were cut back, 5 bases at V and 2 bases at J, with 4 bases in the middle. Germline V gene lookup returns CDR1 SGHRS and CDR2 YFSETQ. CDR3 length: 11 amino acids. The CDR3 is CASRQQETQYF. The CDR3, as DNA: TGCGCCAGCAGGCAACAAGAGACCCAGTACTTC.